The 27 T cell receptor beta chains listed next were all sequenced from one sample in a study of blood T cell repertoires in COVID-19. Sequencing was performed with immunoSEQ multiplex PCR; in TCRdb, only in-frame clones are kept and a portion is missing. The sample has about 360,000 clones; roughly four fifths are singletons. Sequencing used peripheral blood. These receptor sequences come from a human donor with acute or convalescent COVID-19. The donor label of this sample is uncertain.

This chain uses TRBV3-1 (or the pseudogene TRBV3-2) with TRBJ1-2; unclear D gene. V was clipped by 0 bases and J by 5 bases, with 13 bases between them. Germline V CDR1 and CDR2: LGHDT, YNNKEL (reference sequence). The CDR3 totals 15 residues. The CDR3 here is CASSQDGGYAYGYTF. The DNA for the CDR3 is TGTGCCAGCAGCCAAGATGGAGGGTACGCTTATGGCTACACCTTC.

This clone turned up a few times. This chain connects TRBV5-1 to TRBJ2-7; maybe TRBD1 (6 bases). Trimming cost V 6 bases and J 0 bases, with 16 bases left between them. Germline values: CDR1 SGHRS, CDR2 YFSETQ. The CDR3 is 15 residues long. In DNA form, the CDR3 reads TGCGCCAGCACCCCCTCGACAGGCCTCTCCTACGAGCAGTACTTC. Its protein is CASTPSTGLSYEQYF.

CDR3 loop: CASSLEGAFSGNTIYF. CDR3 nucleotides: TGTGCCAGCAGCTTGGAAGGGGCCTTCTCTGGAAACACCATATATTTT. The rearrangement links TRBV7-2 to TRBJ1-3; D may be TRBD1 (5 bases). The CDR3 spans 16 residues. CDR1 and CDR2 from the germline V gene are SGHTA and FQGNSA. Deletions cut 3 bases from V and 0 bases from J, with 12 bases between.

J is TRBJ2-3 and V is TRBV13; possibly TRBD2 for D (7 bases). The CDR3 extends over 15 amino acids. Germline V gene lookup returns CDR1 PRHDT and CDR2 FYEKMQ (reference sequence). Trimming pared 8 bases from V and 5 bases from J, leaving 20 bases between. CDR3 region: CASGERLGGLDTQYF. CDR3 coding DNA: TGTGCCAGCGGCGAGCGGCTGGGGGGGCTAGATACGCAGTATTTT. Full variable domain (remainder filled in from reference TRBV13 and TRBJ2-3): AAGVIQSPRHLIKEKRETATLKCYPIPRHDTVYWYQQGPGQDPQFLISFYEKMQSDKGSIPDRFSAQQFSDYHSELNMSSLELGDSALYFCASGERLGGLDTQYFGPGTRLTVL.

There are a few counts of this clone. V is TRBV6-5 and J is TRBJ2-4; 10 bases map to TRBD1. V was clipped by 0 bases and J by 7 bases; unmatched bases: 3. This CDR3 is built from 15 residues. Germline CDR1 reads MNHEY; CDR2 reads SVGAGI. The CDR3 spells CASSYSRTGGNIQYF. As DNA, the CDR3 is TGTGCCAGCAGTTACTCGAGGACAGGGGGGAACATTCAGTACTTC.

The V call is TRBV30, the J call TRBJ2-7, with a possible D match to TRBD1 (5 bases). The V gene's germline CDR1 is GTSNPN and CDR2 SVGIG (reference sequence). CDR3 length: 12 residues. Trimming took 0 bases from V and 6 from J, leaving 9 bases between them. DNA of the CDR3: TGTGCCTGGAGTGTAGTAAGGGGCGAGCAGTACTTC. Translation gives CAWSVVRGEQYF.

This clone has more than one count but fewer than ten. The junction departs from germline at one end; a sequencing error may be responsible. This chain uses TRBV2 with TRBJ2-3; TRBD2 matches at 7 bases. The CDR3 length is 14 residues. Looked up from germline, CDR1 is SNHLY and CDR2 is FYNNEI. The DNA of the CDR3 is TGTGCCAGCAGGGAAGCGGGGCTTACAGATACGCAGTATTTT. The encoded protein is CASREAGLTDTQYF.

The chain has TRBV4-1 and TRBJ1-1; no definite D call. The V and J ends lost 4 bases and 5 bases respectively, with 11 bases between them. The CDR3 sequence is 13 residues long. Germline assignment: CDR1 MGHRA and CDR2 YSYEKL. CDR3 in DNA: TGCGCCAGCAGCCGTCTGGGCGAGACTGAAGCTTTCTTT. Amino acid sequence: CASSRLGETEAFF.

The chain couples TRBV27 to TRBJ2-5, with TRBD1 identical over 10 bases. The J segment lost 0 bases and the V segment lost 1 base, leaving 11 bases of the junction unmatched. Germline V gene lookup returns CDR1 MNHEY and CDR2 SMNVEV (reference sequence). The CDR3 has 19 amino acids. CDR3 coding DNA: TGTGCCAGCAGTTTATTACTCCCGGGACAGGGGTCGTACCAAGAGACCCAGTACTTC. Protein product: CASSLLLPGQGSYQETQYF.

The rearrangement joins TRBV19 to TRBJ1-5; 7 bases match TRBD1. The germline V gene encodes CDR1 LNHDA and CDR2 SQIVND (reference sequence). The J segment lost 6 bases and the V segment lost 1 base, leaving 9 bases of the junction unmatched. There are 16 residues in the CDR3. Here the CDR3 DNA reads TGTGCCAGTAGTATAGGGACAGGCCGAGGTAGTCAGCCCCAGCATTTT. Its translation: CASSIGTGRGSQPQHF.

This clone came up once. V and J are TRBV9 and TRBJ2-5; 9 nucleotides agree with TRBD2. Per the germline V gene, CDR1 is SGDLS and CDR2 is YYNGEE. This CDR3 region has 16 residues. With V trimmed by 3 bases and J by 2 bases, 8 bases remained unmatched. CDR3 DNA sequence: TGTGCCAGCAGCGCGGAGGGCGGGAGGGGACAAGAGACCCAGTACTTC. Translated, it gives CASSAEGGRGQETQYF.

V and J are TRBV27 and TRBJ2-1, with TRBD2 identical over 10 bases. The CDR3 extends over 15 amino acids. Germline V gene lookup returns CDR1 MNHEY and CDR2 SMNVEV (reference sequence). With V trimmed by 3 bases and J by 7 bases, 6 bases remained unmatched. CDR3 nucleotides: TGTGCCAGCAGTTTTCGGCTAGCGGGAGTAAATGAGCAGTTCTTC. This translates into CASSFRLAGVNEQFF.

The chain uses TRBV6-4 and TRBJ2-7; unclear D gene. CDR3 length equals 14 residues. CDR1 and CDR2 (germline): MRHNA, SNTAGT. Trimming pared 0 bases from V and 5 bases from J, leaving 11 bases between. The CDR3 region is CASSDSFQSDEQYF. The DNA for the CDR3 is TGTGCCAGCAGTGACTCATTTCAATCGGACGAGCAGTACTTC.

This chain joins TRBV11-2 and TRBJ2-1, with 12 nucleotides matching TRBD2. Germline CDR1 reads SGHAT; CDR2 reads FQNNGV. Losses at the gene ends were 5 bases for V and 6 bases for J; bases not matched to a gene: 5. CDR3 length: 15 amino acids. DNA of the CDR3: TGTGCCAGCAGCCGACTAGCGGGAGTCGGCAATGAGCAGTTCTTC. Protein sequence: CASSRLAGVGNEQFF. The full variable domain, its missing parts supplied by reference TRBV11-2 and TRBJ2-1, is EAGVAQSPRYKIIEKRQSVAFWCNPISGHATLYWYQQILGQGPKLLIQFQNNGVVDDSQLPKDRFSAERLKGVDSTLKIQPAKLEDSAVYLCASSRLAGVGNEQFFGPGTRLTVL.

The CDR3 loop is CASSAPGGELFF. In DNA, the CDR3 is TGTGCCAGCAGCGCCCCAGGCGGGGAGCTGTTTTTT. This chain joins TRBV12-3 or TRBV12-4 and TRBJ2-2; D remains ambiguous. CDR3 length equals 12 residues. Between the trimmed V and J ends, which lost 6 bases and 7 bases, there was a span of 9 bases.

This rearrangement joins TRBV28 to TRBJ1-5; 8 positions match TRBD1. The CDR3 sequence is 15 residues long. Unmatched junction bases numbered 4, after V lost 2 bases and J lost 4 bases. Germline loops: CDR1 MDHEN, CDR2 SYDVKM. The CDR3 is CASSLVQGANQPQHF. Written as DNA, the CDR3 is TGTGCCAGCAGTTTAGTTCAGGGGGCTAATCAGCCCCAGCATTTT.

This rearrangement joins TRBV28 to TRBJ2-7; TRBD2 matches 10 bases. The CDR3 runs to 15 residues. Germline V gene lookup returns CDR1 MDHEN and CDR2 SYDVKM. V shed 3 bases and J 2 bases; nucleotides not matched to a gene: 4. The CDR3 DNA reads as TGTGCCAGCAGTTTCCGGACTAGCGGTACCTACGAGCAGTACTTC. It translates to CASSFRTSGTYEQYF.

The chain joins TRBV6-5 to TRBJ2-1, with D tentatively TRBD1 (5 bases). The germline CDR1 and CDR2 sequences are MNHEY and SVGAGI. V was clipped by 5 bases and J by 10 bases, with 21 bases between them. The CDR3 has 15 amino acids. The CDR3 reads CASSPAWGRAPEQFF. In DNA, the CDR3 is TGTGCCAGCAGTCCCGCGTGGGGCAGGGCCCCCGAGCAGTTCTTC.

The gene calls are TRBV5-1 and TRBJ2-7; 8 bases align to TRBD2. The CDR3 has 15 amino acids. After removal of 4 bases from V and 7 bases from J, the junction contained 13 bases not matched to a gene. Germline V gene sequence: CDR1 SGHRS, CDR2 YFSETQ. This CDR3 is CASSPTASGSSEQYF. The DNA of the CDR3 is TGCGCCAGCAGCCCAACTGCCAGCGGGAGTTCAGAGCAGTACTTC.

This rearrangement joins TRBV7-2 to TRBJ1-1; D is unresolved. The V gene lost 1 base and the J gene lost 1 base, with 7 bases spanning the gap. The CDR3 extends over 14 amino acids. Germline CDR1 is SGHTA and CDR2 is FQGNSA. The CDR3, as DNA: TGTGCCAGCAGCTTAGAGCCGAGGAACACTGAAGCTTTCTTT. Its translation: CASSLEPRNTEAFF. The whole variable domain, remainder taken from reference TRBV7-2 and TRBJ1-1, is GAGVSQSPSNKVTEKGKDVELRCDPISGHTALYWYRQSLGQGLEFLIYFQGNSAPDKSGLPSDRFSAERTGGSVSTLTIQRTQQEDSAVYLCASSLEPRNTEAFFGQGTRLTVV.

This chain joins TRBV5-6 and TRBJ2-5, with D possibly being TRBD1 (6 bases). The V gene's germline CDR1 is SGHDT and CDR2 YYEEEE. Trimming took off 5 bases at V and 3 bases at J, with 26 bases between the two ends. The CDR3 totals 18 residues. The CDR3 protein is CASSAHYRDTRREETQYF. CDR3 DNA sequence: TGTGCCAGCAGTGCCCACTACCGGGACACTCGAAGAGAAGAGACCCAGTACTTC.

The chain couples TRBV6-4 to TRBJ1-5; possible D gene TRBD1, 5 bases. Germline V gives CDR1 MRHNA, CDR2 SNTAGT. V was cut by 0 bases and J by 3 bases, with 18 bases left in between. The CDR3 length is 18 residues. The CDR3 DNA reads TGTGCCAGCAGTGACTCCCCGCGATCCAGGGACTACAATCAGCCCCAGCATTTT. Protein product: CASSDSPRSRDYNQPQHF.

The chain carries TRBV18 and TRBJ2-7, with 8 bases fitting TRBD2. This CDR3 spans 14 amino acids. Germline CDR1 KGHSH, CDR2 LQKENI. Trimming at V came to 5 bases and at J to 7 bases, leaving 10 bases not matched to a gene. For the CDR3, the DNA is TGTGCCAGCTCAAGCACTAGCGGCGATGGGGAGCAGTACTTC. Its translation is CASSSTSGDGEQYF.

The CDR3, as DNA: TGTGCCAGCAGACTAGCGGGGGGGTCCTACAATGAGCAGTTCTTC. Its translation is CASRLAGGSYNEQFF. This chain uses TRBV11-2 with TRBJ2-1; 13 nucleotides agree with TRBD2. This CDR3 spans 15 amino acids. The junction had 0 bases not matched to a gene; V was cut back by 6 bases and J by 1 base. In germline, CDR1 is SGHAT, CDR2 FQNNGV. Using reference TRBV11-2 and TRBJ2-1 for the parts outside the CDR3, the full variable domain is EAGVAQSPRYKIIEKRQSVAFWCNPISGHATLYWYQQILGQGPKLLIQFQNNGVVDDSQLPKDRFSAERLKGVDSTLKIQPAKLEDSAVYLCASRLAGGSYNEQFFGPGTRLTVL.

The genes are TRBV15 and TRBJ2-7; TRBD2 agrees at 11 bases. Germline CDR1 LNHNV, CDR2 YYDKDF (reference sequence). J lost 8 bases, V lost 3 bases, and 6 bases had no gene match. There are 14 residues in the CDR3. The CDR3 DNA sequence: TGTGCCACCAGCAGCCTTAGCGGGGGGGCCCAGCAGTACTTC. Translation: CATSSLSGGAQQYF.

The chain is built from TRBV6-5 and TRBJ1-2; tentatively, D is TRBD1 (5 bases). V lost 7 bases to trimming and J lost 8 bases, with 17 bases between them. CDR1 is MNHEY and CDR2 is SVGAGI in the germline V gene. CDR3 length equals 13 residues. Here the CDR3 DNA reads TGTGCCAGCACCACGTCCCACGGGGGGGGCTACACCTTC. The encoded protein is CASTTSHGGGYTF.

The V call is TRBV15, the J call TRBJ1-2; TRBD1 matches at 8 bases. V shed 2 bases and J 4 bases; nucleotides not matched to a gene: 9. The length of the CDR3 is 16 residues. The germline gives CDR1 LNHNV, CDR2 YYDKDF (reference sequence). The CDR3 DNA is TGTGCCACCAGCAGAAGTAACAGGGGGGAAGCCTATGGCTACACCTTC. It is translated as CATSRSNRGEAYGYTF.